This TCR beta chain came from a study of T-cell reconstitution after alpha-beta-depleted transplantation in children. Per the germline V gene, CDR1 is LNHNV and CDR2 is YYDKDF (reference sequence). The CDR3 runs 15 residues. V gave up 0 bases and J gave up 1 base, with 7 bases separating them. Preparation of the TCRbeta library involved a method that used unique molecular identifiers. TCRdb itself ran the PCR reads through MiXCR, one entry per CDR3 protein. The sample consists of 250,000 to 350,000 distinct CDR3 sequences, more than 20% of them appearing once. The sequencing used PBMCs, mostly from graft donor cells, collected 180 days after TCRalphabeta/CD19-depleted stem cell transplant. The gene calls are TRBV15 and TRBJ2-4; maybe TRBD2 (5 bases). The receptor's source is a male patient between 5 and 17 years old who had a stem cell transplant for acute lymphoblastic leukemia, so the T cells may come from the graft donor. DNA of the CDR3: TGTGCCACCAGCAGAGATGGGGAGGCCAAAAACATTCAGTACTTC. Translated: CATSRDGEAKNIQYF.